This T cell receptor beta chain was observed in a study of CXCR3-negative and CXCR3-positive naive CD8 T cells. The study's findings and limits: Relative to CXCR3-negative naive cells, CXCR3-positive naive cells had more hydrophobic TRB CDR3s.

Each TRB cDNA library was prepared by 5' RACE (with UMI labels). Using the 5' RACE reads, TCRdb records one entry per CDR3 protein without DNA. This repertoire comprises roughly 60,000 distinct CDR3 sequences; its ten largest clones make up about 0.84%. The CDR3 runs to 12 residues. From germline, CDR1 is SGHAT and CDR2 FQNNGV. Identification of naive CD8+ T cells rested on CD45RO-CCR7+CD27+CD95- status. As concerns this clonotype: The target antigen is unknown.

This sequence originates from a human donor in good health. Some clones in this sample may be carry-over from other donors' samples. The source material was naive CXCR3+ CD8+ T cells from blood. Subset here: CD45RO-CCR7+CD27+CD95- naive CD8+ T cells expressing CXCR3 (TNR3+). This sequence joins TRBV11-2 and TRBJ2-2. The CDR3 is CASSLAGGELFF.